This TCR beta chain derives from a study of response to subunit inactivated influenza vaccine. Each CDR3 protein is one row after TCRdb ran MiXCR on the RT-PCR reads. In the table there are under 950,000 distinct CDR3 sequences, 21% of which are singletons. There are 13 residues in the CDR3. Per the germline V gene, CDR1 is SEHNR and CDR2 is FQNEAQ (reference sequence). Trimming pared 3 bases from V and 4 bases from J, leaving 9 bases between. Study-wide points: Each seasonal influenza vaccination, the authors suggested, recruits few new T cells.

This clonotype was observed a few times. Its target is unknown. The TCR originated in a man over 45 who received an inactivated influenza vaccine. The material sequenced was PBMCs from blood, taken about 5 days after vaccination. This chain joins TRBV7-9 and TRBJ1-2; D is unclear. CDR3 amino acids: CASSLLTSYGYTF. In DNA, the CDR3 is TGTGCCAGCAGCTTGCTTACGAGCTATGGCTACACCTTC. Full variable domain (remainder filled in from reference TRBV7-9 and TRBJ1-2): DTGVSQNPRHKITKRGQNVTFRCDPISEHNRLYWYRQTLGQGPEFLTYFQNEAQLEKSRLLSDRFSAERPKGSFSTLEIQRTEQGDSAMYLCASSLLTSYGYTFGSGTRLTVV.